These 4 T cell receptor beta chains share one sample of origin, sequenced in a study of graft-versus-host responses after intestinal transplantation. TCRdb's copy holds only in-frame clones and misses some; the assay was immunoSEQ multiplex PCR. The sample gives over 120,000 clones, around 90% of which show up once; 0.19% is in the top ten. These receptors lack a known antigen. This material consisted of unstimulated CD4+ T cells sorted from spleen or lymph node cells, taken before intestinal transplant. The receptors shown here come from a human donor who received an intestinal transplant.

The chain combines TRBV20-1 with TRBJ2-5; no clear D gene. In germline, CDR1 is DFQATT, CDR2 SNEGSKA (reference sequence). The V and J ends lost 3 bases and 5 bases respectively, with 7 bases between them. The CDR3 is 11 amino acids. CDR3 protein: CSASSKETQYF. The CDR3 DNA follows: TGCAGTGCTAGTAGCAAGGAGACCCAGTACTTC.

Only one count was recorded for this clone. This chain connects TRBV2 to TRBJ2-7; D may be TRBD2 (5 bases). There are 12 residues in the CDR3. V was shortened by 9 bases and J by 2 bases, with 11 bases between the two germline ends. Germline loops: CDR1 SNHLY, CDR2 FYNNEI. In nucleotides, the CDR3 is TGTGCCAGGGGTAGCGATCCCTACGAGCAGTACTTC. As protein: CARGSDPYEQYF.

The chain couples TRBV30 to TRBJ1-1; 10 bases agree with TRBD1. The CDR3 loop spans 13 amino acids. V was clipped by 7 bases and J by 3 bases; unmatched bases: 5. Germline loops: CDR1 GTSNPN, CDR2 SVGIG (reference sequence). The CDR3 protein is CASTGTGDTEAFF. CDR3 sequence (DNA): TGTGCCTCGACCGGGACAGGGGACACTGAAGCTTTCTTT.

In this sample, this clone turned up once. The chain carries TRBV29-1 and TRBJ2-3, with D perhaps TRBD2 (5 bases). Germline V gives CDR1 SQVTM, CDR2 ANQGSEA. V lost 8 bases and J lost 4, with 19 bases in between. CDR3 length: 14 amino acids. Here the CDR3 DNA reads TGCAGCCTCGGACGAGGGCAGCCCCCAGATACGCAGTATTTT. This codes for CSLGRGQPPDTQYF.